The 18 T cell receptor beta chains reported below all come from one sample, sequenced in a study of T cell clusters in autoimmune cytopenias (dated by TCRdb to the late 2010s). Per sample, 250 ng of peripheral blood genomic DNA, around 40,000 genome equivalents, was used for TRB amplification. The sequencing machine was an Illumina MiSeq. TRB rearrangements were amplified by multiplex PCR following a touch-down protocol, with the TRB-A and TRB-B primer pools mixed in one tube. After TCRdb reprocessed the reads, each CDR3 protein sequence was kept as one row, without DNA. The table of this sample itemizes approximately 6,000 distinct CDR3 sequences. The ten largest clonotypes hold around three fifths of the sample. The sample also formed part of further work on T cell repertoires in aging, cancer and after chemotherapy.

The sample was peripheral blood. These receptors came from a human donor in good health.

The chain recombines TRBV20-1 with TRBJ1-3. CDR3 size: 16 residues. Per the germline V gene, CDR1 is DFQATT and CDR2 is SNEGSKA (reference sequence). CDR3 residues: CSASAAGKVPGNTIYF.

Here the CDR3 reads CSARGAGEETQYF. The gene calls are TRBV20-1 and TRBJ2-5; TCRdb's assignment of TRBD1 cannot be checked, as there is no DNA. The CDR3 loop spans 13 amino acids. CDR1 is DFQATT and CDR2 is SNEGSKA in the germline V gene (reference sequence).

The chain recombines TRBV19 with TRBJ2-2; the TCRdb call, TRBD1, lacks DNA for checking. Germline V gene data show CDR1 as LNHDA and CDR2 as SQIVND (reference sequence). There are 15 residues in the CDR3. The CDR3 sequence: CASSPGTENTGELFF.

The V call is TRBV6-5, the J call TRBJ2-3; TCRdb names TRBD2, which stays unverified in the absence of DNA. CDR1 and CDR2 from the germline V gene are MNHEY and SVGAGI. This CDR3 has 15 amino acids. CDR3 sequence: CASREAGGPTDTQYF.

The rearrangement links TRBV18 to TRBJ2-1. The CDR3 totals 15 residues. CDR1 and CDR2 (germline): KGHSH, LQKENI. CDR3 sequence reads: CASSPRDDPTGEQFF.

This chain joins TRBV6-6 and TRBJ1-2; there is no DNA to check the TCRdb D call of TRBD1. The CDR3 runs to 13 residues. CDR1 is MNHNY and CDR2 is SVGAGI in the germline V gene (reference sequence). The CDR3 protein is CASSNNRESGYTF.

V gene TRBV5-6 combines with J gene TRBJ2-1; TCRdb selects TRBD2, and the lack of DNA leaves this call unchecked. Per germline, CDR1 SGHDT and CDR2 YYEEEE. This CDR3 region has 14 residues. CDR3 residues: CASSFGGPGNEQFF.

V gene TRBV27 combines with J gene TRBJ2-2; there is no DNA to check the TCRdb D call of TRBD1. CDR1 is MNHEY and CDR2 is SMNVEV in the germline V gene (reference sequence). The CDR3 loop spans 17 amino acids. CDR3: CASSPPTGGGRTGELFF.

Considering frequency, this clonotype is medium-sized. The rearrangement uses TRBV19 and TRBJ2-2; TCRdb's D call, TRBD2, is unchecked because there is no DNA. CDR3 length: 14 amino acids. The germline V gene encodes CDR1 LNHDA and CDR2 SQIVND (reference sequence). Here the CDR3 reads CASSPSGRGGELFF.

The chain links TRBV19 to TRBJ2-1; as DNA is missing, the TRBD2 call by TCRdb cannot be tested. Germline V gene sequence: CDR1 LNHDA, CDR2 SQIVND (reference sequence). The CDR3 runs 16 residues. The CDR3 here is CASSIAPGRVDGEQFF.

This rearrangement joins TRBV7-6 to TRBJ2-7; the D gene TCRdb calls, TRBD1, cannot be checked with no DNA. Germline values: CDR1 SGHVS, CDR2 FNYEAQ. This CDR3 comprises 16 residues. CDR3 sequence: CASSLVPGAPGSEQYF.

The chain's CDR3 is CASSTALAGGSYNEQFF. The V call is TRBV19, the J call TRBJ2-1; TCRdb selects TRBD2, and the lack of DNA leaves this call unchecked. CDR1 is LNHDA, CDR2 SQIVND, per germline (reference sequence). This CDR3 region has 17 residues.

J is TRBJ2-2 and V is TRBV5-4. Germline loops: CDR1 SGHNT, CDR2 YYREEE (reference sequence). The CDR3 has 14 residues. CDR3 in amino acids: CASSFTRNTGELFF.

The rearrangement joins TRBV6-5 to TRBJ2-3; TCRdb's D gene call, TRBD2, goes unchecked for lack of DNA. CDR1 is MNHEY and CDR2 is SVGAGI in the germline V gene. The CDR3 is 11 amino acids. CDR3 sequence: CASSGGDTQYF.

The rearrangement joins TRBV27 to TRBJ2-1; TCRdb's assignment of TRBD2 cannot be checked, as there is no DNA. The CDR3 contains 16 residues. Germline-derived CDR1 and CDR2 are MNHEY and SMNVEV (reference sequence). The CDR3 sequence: CASSRVVGGRGNEQFF.

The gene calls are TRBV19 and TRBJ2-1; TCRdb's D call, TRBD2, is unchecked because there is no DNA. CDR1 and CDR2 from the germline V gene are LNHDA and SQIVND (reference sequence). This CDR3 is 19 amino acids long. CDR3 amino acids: CASSIYASGRVLLWNEQFF.

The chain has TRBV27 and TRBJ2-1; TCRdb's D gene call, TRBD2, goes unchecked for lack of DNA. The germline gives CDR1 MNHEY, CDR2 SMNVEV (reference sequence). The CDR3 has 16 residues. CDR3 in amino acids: CASSFLGTSGNNEQFF.

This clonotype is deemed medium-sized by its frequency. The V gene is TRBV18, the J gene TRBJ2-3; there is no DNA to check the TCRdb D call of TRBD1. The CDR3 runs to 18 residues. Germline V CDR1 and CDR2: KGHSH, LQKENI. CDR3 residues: CASSPKPSTGGGTDTQYF.